The 21 T cell receptor beta chains presented below share a single source sample, sequenced in a study of blood T cell repertoires in COVID-19. This table comes from immunoSEQ multiplex PCR, and its TCRdb copy is limited to in-frame clones, with some not included. The sample includes some 250,000 clones, 80% to 85% seen only once; the top ten take 4.4%. Sequencing input: peripheral blood. The receptors shown here come from a man aged 45 to 65 with active or convalescent COVID-19.

The CDR3 nucleotides are TGTGCCAGCAGTGAAGCGCGGCAGGGGGCCAAGCCCCAGCATTTT. Protein product: CASSEARQGAKPQHF. V gene TRBV2 combines with J gene TRBJ1-5, with 8 bases identical to TRBD1. Looked up from germline, CDR1 is SNHLY and CDR2 is FYNNEI. The CDR3 totals 15 residues. With V trimmed by 0 bases and J by 8 bases, 6 bases remained unmatched.

This chain joins TRBV7-6 and TRBJ2-1; 10 bases are shared with TRBD2. J gave up 3 bases and V 0 bases, and 5 bases lay outside the gene matches. The germline CDR1 and CDR2 sequences are SGHVS and FNYEAQ. The CDR3 extends over 17 amino acids. CDR3 region: CASSLAPSGGIYNEQFF. CDR3 nucleotides: TGTGCCAGCAGCTTAGCGCCTAGCGGGGGAATCTACAATGAGCAGTTCTTC.

The chain couples TRBV9 to TRBJ1-4, with unresolved D. The CDR3 loop spans 15 amino acids. Trimming cost V 2 bases and J 1 base, with 9 bases left between them. Germline V gene data show CDR1 as SGDLS and CDR2 as YYNGEE. CDR3 in amino acids: CASSVGDLTNEKLFF. The CDR3 nucleotides read TGTGCCAGCAGCGTCGGAGATTTAACTAATGAAAAACTGTTTTTT.

The rearrangement links TRBV11-3 to TRBJ1-1; 7 bases are shared with TRBD1. This CDR3 contains 13 residues. V dropped 4 bases and J dropped 6; count of bases not matched to a gene: 5. Germline CDR1 is SGHNT and CDR2 is YENEEA. The CDR3 sequence: CASSSSTGAEAFF. CDR3 coding DNA: TGTGCCAGCAGCTCCTCAACAGGGGCTGAAGCTTTCTTT.

The chain employs TRBV3-1 (or the pseudogene TRBV3-2) and TRBJ1-1; no firm D call. V shed 2 bases and J shed 7 bases, with 11 bases lying between them. Germline CDR1 LGHDT, CDR2 YNNKEL (reference sequence). The CDR3 has 13 residues. CDR3 residues: CASSQSWQYEAFF. In nucleotides, the CDR3 is TGTGCCAGCAGCCAAAGTTGGCAGTATGAAGCTTTCTTT.

CDR3 DNA sequence: TGTGCCAGCAGCTTGGAGGGGGAATACAATGAGCAGTTCTTC. Its translation is CASSLEGEYNEQFF. The V call is TRBV5-4, the J call TRBJ2-1, with a possible D match to TRBD1 (6 bases). The CDR3 runs 14 residues. CDR1 is SGHNT, CDR2 YYREEE, per germline (reference sequence). Trimming pared 0 bases from V and 4 bases from J, leaving 8 bases between.

The rearrangement links TRBV6-6 to TRBJ2-1; 9 bases map to TRBD2. Germline CDR1 MNHNY, CDR2 SVGAGI (reference sequence). V dropped 5 bases and J dropped 10; count of bases not matched to a gene: 12. The CDR3 is 15 residues long. DNA of the CDR3: TGTGCCAGCAGTCCACTCGCGGGGGGGCCCAAGGAGCAGTTCTTC. Translated, it gives CASSPLAGGPKEQFF.

This clone was detected only once. This sequence joins TRBV27 and TRBJ1-5; possible D gene TRBD1, 5 bases. Germline V gene data show CDR1 as MNHEY and CDR2 as SMNVEV (reference sequence). Trimming cost V 3 bases and J 2 bases, with 11 bases left between them. The CDR3 loop spans 15 amino acids. CDR3 amino acids: CASSLYDSRNQPQHF. The CDR3 DNA is TGTGCCAGCAGTTTGTACGACAGCCGCAATCAGCCCCAGCATTTT.

This chain connects TRBV29-1 to TRBJ1-1; D is perhaps TRBD1 (5 bases). Per the germline V gene, CDR1 is SQVTM and CDR2 is ANQGSEA. Trimming removed 5 bases at V and 1 base at J, with 14 bases between. The CDR3 has 14 residues. CDR3 coding DNA: TGCAGCGTTACCCCCGGGGGGAAGAACACTGAAGCTTTCTTT. Protein product: CSVTPGGKNTEAFF.

The rearrangement uses TRBV6-6 and TRBJ2-3; TRBD1 matches at 7 bases. Germline CDR1 and CDR2: MNHNY and SVGAGI (reference sequence). The CDR3 spans 14 residues. Trimming cost V 6 bases and J 3 bases; bases outside gene matches: 6. CDR3 sequence (DNA): TGTGCCAGCAGAGGTACAGGGGAGACAGATACGCAGTATTTT. The encoded protein is CASRGTGETDTQYF.

The chain employs TRBV28 and TRBJ2-7; D is possibly TRBD2 (6 bases). Trimming shortened V by 5 bases and J by 3 bases, and 14 bases separated the two germline ends. The CDR3 runs 14 residues. The germline gives CDR1 MDHEN, CDR2 SYDVKM. This chain's CDR3 is CASSLVGGYYEQYF. For the CDR3, the DNA is TGTGCCAGCAGTCTCGTGGGGGGATACTACGAGCAGTACTTC.

The chain is built from TRBV9 and TRBJ1-1; D is undetermined. The CDR3 is 14 amino acids. CDR1 is SGDLS and CDR2 is YYNGEE in the germline V gene. The germline V and J ends were trimmed by 2 bases and 2 bases, with 10 bases remaining between them. The CDR3 spells CASSVAGGNTEAFF. CDR3 in DNA: TGTGCCAGCAGCGTTGCAGGAGGCAACACTGAAGCTTTCTTT.

The gene calls are TRBV13 and TRBJ2-4; 12 nucleotides line up with TRBD1. The CDR3 has 18 amino acids. The trim removed 3 bases at V and 0 bases at J, leaving 6 bases unmatched. Germline V lookup: CDR1 PRHDT, CDR2 FYEKMQ (reference sequence). The CDR3 DNA reads as TGTGCCAGCAGCTTGGGGACAGGGGGCGTTATAGCCAAAAACATTCAGTACTTC. Translating it yields CASSLGTGGVIAKNIQYF. Together with reference TRBV13 and TRBJ2-4, the CDR3 gives the full variable domain: AAGVIQSPRHLIKEKRETATLKCYPIPRHDTVYWYQQGPGQDPQFLISFYEKMQSDKGSIPDRFSAQQFSDYHSELNMSSLELGDSALYFCASSLGTGGVIAKNIQYFGAGTRLSVL.

The chain is built from TRBV2 and TRBJ1-5; no definite D call. The V and J ends lost 5 bases and 4 bases respectively, with 6 bases between them. Per germline, CDR1 SNHLY and CDR2 FYNNEI. There are 12 residues in the CDR3. The CDR3 sequence: CASSPGNQPQHF. The CDR3 DNA reads as TGTGCCAGCAGTCCAGGTAATCAGCCCCAGCATTTT.

The V and J genes are TRBV5-6 and TRBJ1-1; weak D call: TRBD1 (6 bases). The CDR3 contains 15 residues. The ends were cut back, 1 base at V and 2 bases at J, with 12 bases in the middle. Germline assignment: CDR1 SGHDT and CDR2 YYEEEE. CDR3 nucleotides: TGTGCCAGCAGCTTGTATGGCAGGGGAAACACTGAAGCTTTCTTT. Translating it yields CASSLYGRGNTEAFF.

This clone was observed a handful of times. No DNA is shown, since the ends of the CDR3 on it are uncertain; the CDR3 is the one TCRdb lists. The gene calls are TRBV21-1 and TRBJ1-5. TRBV21-1 is a listed pseudogene. The CDR3 spans 18 residues, counting both ends. This CDR3 is CASSPLGTGLISNQPQHF.

The chain is built from TRBV5-1 and TRBJ1-2, with D perhaps TRBD1 (5 bases). Trimming shortened V by 4 bases and J by 8 bases, and 21 bases separated the two germline ends. CDR1 SGHRS and CDR2 YFSETQ come from the germline V gene. The CDR3 has 15 amino acids. CDR3 coding DNA: TGCGCCAGCAGCCCTAACATGATAACCCAGGGAGGCTACACCTTC. Residues: CASSPNMITQGGYTF.

This chain links TRBV9 with TRBJ1-2, with D perhaps TRBD1 (5 bases). The germline V and J ends were trimmed by 4 bases and 7 bases, with 8 bases remaining between them. Germline V CDR1 and CDR2: SGDLS, YYNGEE. This CDR3 comprises 11 residues. CDR3 loop: CASSQGIGYTF. The CDR3 DNA is TGTGCCAGCAGCCAGGGTATTGGCTACACCTTC.

In nucleotides, the CDR3 is TGTGCCAGCTCACCACCGGGCAGGGGACCCTACGAGCAGTACTTC. This gives the protein CASSPPGRGPYEQYF. This sequence joins TRBV18 and TRBJ2-7, with D perhaps matching TRBD1 (6 bases). The CDR3 covers 15 residues. V was shortened by 0 bases and J by 2 bases, with 11 bases between the two germline ends. Germline V gene lookup returns CDR1 KGHSH and CDR2 LQKENI.

V gene TRBV5-5 combines with J gene TRBJ2-2, with D maybe TRBD1 (6 bases). The germline V gene encodes CDR1 SGHKS and CDR2 YYEKEE (reference sequence). With 5 bases removed from V and 6 bases from J, the gap between germline ends came to 11 bases. This CDR3 is built from 13 residues. The CDR3 DNA follows: TGTGCCAGCAGTACAGGGTCGGCCGGGGAGCTGTTTTTT. This encodes CASSTGSAGELFF. Drawing the rest from reference TRBV5-5 and TRBJ2-2, the complete variable domain is DAGVTQSPTHLIKTRGQQVTLRCSPISGHKSVSWYQQVLGQGPQFIFQYYEKEERGRGNFPDRFSARQFPNYSSELNVNALLLGDSALYLCASSTGSAGELFFGEGSRLTVL.

The chain recombines TRBV27 with TRBJ1-2; 11 bases align to TRBD1. V gave up 8 bases and J gave up 8 bases; unmatched junction bases: 4. The CDR3 totals 12 residues. Germline CDR1 reads MNHEY; CDR2 reads SMNVEV (reference sequence). CDR3 DNA sequence: TGTGCCAGCGGACAGGGGGCCAGGGGCTACACCTTC. Residues: CASGQGARGYTF.